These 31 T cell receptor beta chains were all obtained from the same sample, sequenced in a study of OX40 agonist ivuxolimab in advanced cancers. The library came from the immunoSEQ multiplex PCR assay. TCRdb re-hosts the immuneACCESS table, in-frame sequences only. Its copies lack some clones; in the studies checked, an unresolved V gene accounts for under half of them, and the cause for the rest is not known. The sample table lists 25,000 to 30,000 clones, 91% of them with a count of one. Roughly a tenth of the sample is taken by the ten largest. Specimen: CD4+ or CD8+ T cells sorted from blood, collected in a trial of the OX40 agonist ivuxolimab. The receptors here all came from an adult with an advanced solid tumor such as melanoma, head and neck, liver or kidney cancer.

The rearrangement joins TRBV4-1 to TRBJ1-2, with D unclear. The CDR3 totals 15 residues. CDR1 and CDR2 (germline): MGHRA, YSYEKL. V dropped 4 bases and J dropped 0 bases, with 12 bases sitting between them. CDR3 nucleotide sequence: TGCGCCAGCAGCCCCCTGCACATACCTAACTATGGCTACACCTTC. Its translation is CASSPLHIPNYGYTF.

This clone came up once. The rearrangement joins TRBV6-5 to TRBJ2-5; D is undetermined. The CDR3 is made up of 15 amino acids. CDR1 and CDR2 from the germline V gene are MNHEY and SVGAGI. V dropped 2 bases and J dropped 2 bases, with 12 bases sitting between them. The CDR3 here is CASSYLRWGQETQYF. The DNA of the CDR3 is TGTGCCAGCAGTTACCTCCGATGGGGACAAGAGACCCAGTACTTC.

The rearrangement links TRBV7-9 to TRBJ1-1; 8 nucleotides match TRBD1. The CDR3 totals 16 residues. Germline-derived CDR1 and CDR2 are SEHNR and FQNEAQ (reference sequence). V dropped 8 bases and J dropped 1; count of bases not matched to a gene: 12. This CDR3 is CASWGERQGRNTEAFF. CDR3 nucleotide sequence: TGTGCCAGCTGGGGGGAGAGACAGGGGAGGAACACTGAAGCTTTCTTT.

The CDR3 bases are TGTGCCAGCAGCGAGGCGGGACTTAGCTACGAGCAGTACTTC. It yields the protein CASSEAGLSYEQYF. The chain carries TRBV9 and TRBJ2-7; D is possibly TRBD2 (6 bases). Trimming took off 3 bases at V and 3 bases at J, with 13 bases between the two ends. The CDR3 has 14 residues. Germline V lookup: CDR1 SGDLS, CDR2 YYNGEE. The entire variable domain, with the rest obtained from reference TRBV9 and TRBJ2-7, is as follows: DSGVTQTPKHLITATGQRVTLRCSPRSGDLSVYWYQQSLDQGLQFLIQYYNGEERAKGNILERFSAQQFPDLHSELNLSSLELGDSALYFCASSEAGLSYEQYFGPGTRLTVT.

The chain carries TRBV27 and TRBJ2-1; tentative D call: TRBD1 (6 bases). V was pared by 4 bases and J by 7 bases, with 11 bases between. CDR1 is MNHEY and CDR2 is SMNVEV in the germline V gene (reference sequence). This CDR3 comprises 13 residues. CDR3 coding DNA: TGTGCCAGCAGTTGGGGACACCCGAATGAGCAGTTCTTC. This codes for CASSWGHPNEQFF.

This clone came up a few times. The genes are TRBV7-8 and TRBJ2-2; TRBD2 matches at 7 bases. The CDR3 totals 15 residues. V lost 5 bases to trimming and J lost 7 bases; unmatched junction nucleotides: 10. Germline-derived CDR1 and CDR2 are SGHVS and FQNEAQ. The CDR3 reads CASSPPNQRDGELFF. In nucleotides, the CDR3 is TGTGCCAGCAGCCCACCGAACCAGCGGGACGGGGAGCTGTTTTTT. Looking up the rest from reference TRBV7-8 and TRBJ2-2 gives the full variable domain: GAGVSQSPRYKVAKRGQDVALRCDPISGHVSLFWYQQALGQGPEFLTYFQNEAQLDKSGLPSDRFFAERPEGSVSTLKIQRTQQEDSAVYLCASSPPNQRDGELFFGEGSRLTVL.

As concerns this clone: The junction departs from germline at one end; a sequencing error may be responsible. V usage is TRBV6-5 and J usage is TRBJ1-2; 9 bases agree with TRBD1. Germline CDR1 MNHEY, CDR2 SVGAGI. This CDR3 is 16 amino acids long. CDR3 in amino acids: CTSSYSGTGGKYGYTF. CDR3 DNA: TGTACCAGCAGTTACTCTGGAACAGGGGGCAAGTATGGCTACACCTTC.

The CDR3 sequence: CASSLVPEQETQYF. The CDR3 nucleotides are TGTGCCAGCAGCTTGGTGCCAGAACAAGAGACCCAGTACTTC. The chain links TRBV5-4 to TRBJ2-5; D remains unclear. The CDR3 length is 14 residues. Germline values: CDR1 SGHNT, CDR2 YYREEE (reference sequence). V was trimmed by 0 bases and J by 2 bases, leaving 8 bases between them. The full variable domain, rest sourced from reference TRBV5-4 and TRBJ2-5, is ETGVTQSPTHLIKTRGQQVTLRCSSQSGHNTVSWYQQALGQGPQFIFQYYREEENGRGNFPPRFSGLQFPNYSSELNVNALELDDSALYLCASSLVPEQETQYFGPGTRLLVL.

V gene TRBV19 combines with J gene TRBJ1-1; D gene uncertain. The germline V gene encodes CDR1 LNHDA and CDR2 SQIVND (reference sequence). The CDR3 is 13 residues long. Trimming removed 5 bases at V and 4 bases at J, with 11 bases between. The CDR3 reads CASSVLEATEAFF. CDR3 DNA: TGTGCCAGTAGTGTATTAGAAGCCACTGAAGCTTTCTTT.

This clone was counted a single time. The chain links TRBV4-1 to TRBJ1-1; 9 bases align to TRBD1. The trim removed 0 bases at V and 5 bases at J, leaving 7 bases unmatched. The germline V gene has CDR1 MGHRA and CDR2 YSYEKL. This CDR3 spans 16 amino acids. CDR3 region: CASSQDVDRGRTEAFF. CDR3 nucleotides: TGCGCCAGCAGCCAAGACGTGGACAGGGGTAGGACTGAAGCTTTCTTT.

The CDR3 region has the DNA TGTGCCAGTAGTATCTATTGGCAGGGCGAGGGCTATGGCTACACCTTC. Translating gives CASSIYWQGEGYGYTF. The chain is built from TRBV19 and TRBJ1-2, with D perhaps TRBD1 (5 bases). V was shortened by 3 bases and J by 4 bases, with 18 bases between the two germline ends. Germline-derived CDR1 and CDR2 are LNHDA and SQIVND (reference sequence). The CDR3 sequence is 16 residues long.

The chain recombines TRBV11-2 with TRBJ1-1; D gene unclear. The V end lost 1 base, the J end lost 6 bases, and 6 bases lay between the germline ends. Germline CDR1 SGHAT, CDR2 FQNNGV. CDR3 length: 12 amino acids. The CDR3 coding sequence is TGTGCCAGCAGCTTAGTGAGGCCTGAAGCTTTCTTT. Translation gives CASSLVRPEAFF.

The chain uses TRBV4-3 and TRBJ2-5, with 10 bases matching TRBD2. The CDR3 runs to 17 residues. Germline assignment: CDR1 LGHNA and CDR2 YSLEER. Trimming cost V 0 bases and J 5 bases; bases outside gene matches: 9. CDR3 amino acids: CASSQDRASGSGETQYF. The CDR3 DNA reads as TGCGCCAGCAGCCAAGATCGGGCTAGCGGGAGTGGGGAGACCCAGTACTTC.

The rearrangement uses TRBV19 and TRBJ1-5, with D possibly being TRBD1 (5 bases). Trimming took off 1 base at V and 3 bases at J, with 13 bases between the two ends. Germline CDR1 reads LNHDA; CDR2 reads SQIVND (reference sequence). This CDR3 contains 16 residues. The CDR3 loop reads CASSIVPLGVNQPQHF. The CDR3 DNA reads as TGTGCCAGTAGTATAGTACCGTTAGGGGTCAATCAGCCCCAGCATTTT.

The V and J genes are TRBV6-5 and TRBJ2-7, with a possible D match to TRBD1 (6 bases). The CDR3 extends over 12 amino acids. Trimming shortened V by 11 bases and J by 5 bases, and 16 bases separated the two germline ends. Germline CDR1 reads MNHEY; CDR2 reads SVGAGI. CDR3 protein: CASDTGNNEQYF. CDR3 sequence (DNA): TGTGCCTCCGACACAGGGAACAACGAGCAGTACTTC.

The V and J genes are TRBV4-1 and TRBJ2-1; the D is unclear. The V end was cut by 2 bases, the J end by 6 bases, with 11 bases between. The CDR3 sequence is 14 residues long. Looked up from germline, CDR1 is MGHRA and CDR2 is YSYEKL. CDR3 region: CASSQFSSPNEQFF. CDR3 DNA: TGCGCCAGCAGCCAATTTTCTAGTCCCAATGAGCAGTTCTTC.

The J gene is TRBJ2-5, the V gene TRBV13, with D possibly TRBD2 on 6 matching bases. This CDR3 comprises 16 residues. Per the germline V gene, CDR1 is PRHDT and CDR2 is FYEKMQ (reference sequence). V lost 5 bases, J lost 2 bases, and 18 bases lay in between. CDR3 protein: CASSKDPGLGQETQYF. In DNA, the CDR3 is TGTGCCAGCAGCAAAGATCCGGGACTTGGGCAAGAGACCCAGTACTTC.

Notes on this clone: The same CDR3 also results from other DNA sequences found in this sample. The CDR3 spells CASSEARAGGSYEQYF. The CDR3 DNA follows: TGTGCCAGCAGTGAGGCCCGGGCAGGGGGCTCCTACGAGCAGTACTTC. This chain uses TRBV6-1 with TRBJ2-7, with TRBD1 identical over 7 bases. The CDR3 sequence is 16 residues long. Per germline, CDR1 MNHNS and CDR2 SASEGT. Unmatched junction bases numbered 8, after V lost 3 bases and J lost 0 bases.

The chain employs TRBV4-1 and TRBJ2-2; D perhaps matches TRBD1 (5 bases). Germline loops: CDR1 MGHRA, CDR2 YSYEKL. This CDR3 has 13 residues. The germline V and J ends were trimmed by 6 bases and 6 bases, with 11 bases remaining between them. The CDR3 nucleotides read TGCGCCAGCAGTAGGGTGGGGCCCGGGGAGCTGTTTTTT. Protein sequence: CASSRVGPGELFF.

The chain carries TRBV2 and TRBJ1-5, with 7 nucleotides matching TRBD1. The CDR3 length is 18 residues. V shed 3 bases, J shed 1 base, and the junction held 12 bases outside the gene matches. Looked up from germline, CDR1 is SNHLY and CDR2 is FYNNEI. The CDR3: CASSDFSETGTSNQPQHF. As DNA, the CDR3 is TGTGCCAGCAGTGACTTTTCCGAGACAGGGACCAGCAATCAGCCCCAGCATTTT.

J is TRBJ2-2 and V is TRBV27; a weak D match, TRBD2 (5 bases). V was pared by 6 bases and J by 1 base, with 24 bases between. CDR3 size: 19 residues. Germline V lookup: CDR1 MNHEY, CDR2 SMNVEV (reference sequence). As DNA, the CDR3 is TGTGCCAGCAGCCCACTAGATTCGACATGGGGTTTGAACACCGGGGAGCTGTTTTTT. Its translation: CASSPLDSTWGLNTGELFF.

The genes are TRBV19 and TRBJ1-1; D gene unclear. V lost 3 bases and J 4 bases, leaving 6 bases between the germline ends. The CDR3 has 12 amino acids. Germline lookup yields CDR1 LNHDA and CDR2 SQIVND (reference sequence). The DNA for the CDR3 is TGTGCCAGTAGTATTGGCAGCACTGAAGCTTTCTTT. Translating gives CASSIGSTEAFF.

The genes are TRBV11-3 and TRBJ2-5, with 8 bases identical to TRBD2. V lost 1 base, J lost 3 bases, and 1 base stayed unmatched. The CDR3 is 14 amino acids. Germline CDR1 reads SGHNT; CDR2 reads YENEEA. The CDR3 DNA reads TGTGCCAGCAGCTTAGGTAGCGGGGAAGAGACCCAGTACTTC. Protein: CASSLGSGEETQYF.

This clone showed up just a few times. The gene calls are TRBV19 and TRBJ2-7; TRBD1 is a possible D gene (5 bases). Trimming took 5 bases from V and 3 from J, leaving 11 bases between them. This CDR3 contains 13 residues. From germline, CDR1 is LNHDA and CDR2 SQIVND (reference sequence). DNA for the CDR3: TGTGCCAGTAGTTTCGACAGCCGCTACGAGCAGTACTTC. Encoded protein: CASSFDSRYEQYF.

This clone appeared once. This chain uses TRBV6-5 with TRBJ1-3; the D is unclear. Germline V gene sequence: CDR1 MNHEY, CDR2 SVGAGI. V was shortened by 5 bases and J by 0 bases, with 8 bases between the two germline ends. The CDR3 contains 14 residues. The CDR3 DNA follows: TGTGCCAGCAGTGTAGTGAGCTCTGGAAACACCATATATTTT. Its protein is CASSVVSSGNTIYF.

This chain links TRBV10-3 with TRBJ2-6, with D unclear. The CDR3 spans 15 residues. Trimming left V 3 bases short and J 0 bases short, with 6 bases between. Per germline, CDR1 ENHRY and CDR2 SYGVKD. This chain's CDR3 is CAISDGISGANVLTF. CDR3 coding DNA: TGTGCCATCAGTGACGGAATCTCTGGGGCCAACGTCCTGACTTTC.

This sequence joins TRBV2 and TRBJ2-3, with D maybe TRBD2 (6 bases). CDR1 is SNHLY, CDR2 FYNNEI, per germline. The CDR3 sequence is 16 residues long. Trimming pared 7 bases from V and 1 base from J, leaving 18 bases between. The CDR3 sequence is CASTLARWGGTDTQYF. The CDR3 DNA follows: TGTGCCAGCACTCTAGCCAGATGGGGGGGCACAGATACGCAGTATTTT.

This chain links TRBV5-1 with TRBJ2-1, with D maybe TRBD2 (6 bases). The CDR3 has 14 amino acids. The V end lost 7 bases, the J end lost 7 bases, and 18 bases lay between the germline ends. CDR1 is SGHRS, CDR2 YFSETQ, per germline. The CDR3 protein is CASGLPGSGNEQFF. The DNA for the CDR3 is TGCGCCAGCGGACTCCCCGGGAGTGGGAATGAGCAGTTCTTC.

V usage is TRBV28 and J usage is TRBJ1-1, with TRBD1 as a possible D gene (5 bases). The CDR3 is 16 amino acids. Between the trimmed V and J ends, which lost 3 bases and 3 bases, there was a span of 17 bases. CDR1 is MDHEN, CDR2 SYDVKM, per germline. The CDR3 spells CASSFLGRQSHTEAFF. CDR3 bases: TGTGCCAGCAGTTTCTTGGGGAGACAGTCACACACTGAAGCTTTCTTT.

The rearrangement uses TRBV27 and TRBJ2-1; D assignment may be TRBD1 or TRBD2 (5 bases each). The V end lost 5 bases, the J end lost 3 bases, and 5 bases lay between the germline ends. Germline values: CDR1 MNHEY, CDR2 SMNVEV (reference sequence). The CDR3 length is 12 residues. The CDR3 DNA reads TGTGCCAGCAGTGGGGGCTACAATGAGCAGTTCTTC. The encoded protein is CASSGGYNEQFF.

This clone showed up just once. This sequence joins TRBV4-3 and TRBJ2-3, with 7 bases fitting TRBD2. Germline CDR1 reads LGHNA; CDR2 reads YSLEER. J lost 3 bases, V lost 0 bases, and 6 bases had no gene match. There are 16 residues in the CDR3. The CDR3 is CASSQELAGATDTQYF. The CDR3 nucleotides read TGCGCCAGCAGCCAAGAATTGGCGGGAGCGACAGATACGCAGTATTTT.